Sequencing of this T cell receptor (beta chain) was carried out in a study of cytomegalovirus exposure and HLA in healthy donors. About this clone: Its antigen is not known.

Clones were read by immunoSEQ multiplex PCR, and TCRdb kept only the in-frame ones, dropping some. The data hold over 65,000 clones, with around 94% observed a single time. The CDR3 runs to 17 residues. V lost 5 bases and J 3 bases, leaving 22 bases between the germline ends. Per germline, CDR1 SEHNR and CDR2 FQNEAQ (reference sequence). The study, taken as a whole, reports: Three of the chains that were CMV-associated were confirmed in vitro to be specific for CMV antigens. Listed as cytomegalovirus-associated were 150 to 200 TCR beta chains. The tendency of first-cohort TCR clusters to co-occur in the 110 or so validation repertoires emerged from a later analysis.

The TCR sequence derives from a woman under 30 in good health and CMV-seropositive. This chain connects TRBV7-9 to TRBJ1-2, with D uncertain. The source material was PBMCs. CDR3 in DNA: TGTGCCAGCAGCGAGTGGGCTCTTGGGGAGTGGGACTATGGCTACACCTTC. Its translation is CASSEWALGEWDYGYTF.